The 9 T cell receptor beta chains listed next were all sequenced from one sample in a study of cytomegalovirus exposure and HLA in healthy donors. In the PCR, 60 Vbeta and 13 Jbeta primers were used. Assay used: immunoSEQ multiplex PCR; TCRdb lists only in-frame clones, some missing. The sample lists approximately 190,000 clones; over 80% were seen once. Sequenced input: PBMCs. The receptor set was obtained from a man aged 35-49 years in good health and CMV-seropositive.

The rearrangement uses TRBV27 and TRBJ2-2; D not certain. CDR3 length: 14 amino acids. In germline, CDR1 is MNHEY, CDR2 SMNVEV (reference sequence). Trimming pared 8 bases from V and 3 bases from J, leaving 13 bases between. CDR3 coding DNA: TGTGCCAGCCGGAGAGCTTGGGACACCGGGGAGCTGTTTTTT. It is translated as CASRRAWDTGELFF.

This clone turned up a few times. The rearrangement uses TRBV5-6 and TRBJ2-3, with 10 bases lining up with TRBD2. V lost 6 bases and J lost 10; bases outside the gene matches: 11. This CDR3 comprises 14 residues. In germline, CDR1 is SGHDT, CDR2 YYEEEE. The CDR3 spells CASIPAGGQFPQYF. CDR3 DNA: TGTGCCAGCATCCCAGCGGGGGGGCAATTCCCGCAGTATTTT.

The V call is TRBV28, the J call TRBJ1-1, with 7 bases aligning to TRBD1. The germline gives CDR1 MDHEN, CDR2 SYDVKM. The CDR3 is 15 amino acids. V was clipped by 2 bases and J by 3 bases; unmatched bases: 6. CDR3 bases: TGTGCCAGCAGTTTACGTATTACAGGGGACACTGAAGCTTTCTTT. It translates to CASSLRITGDTEAFF.

This chain uses TRBV19 with TRBJ1-2; the D is unclear. Germline loops: CDR1 LNHDA, CDR2 SQIVND (reference sequence). V was clipped by 0 bases and J by 4 bases, with 6 bases between them. The CDR3 contains 13 residues. The CDR3 DNA is TGTGCCAGTAGTATAGAACAGTTCTATGGCTACACCTTC. Its protein product is CASSIEQFYGYTF.

The rearrangement joins TRBV28 to TRBJ2-3, with 8 bases identical to TRBD2. The CDR3 consists of 15 residues. Germline trimming cut 4 bases from V and 5 bases from J; bases unmatched to any gene: 8. Germline V CDR1 and CDR2: MDHEN, SYDVKM. The CDR3 DNA reads as TGTGCCAGCAGTTCCCGCGGTCGGGGGGGAGATACGCAGTATTTT. This translates into CASSSRGRGGDTQYF.

The gene calls are TRBV7-6 and TRBJ2-1; D is unclear. V was pared by 8 bases and J by 0 bases, with 20 bases between. The CDR3 has 17 amino acids. Germline V CDR1 and CDR2: SGHVS, FNYEAQ. The CDR3 spells CASATGYRVSSYNEQFF. CDR3 nucleotide sequence: TGTGCCAGCGCCACCGGCTACAGAGTCAGCTCCTACAATGAGCAGTTCTTC. The variable domain in full, with the rest retrieved from reference TRBV7-6 and TRBJ2-1, is GAGVSQSPRYKVTKRGQDVALRCDPISGHVSLYWYRQALGQGPEFLTYFNYEAQQDKSGLPNDRFSAERPEGSISTLTIQRTEQRDSAMYRCASATGYRVSSYNEQFFGPGTRLTVL.

The chain couples TRBV10-3 to TRBJ1-2; no clear D gene. Germline loops: CDR1 ENHRY, CDR2 SYGVKD. V was pared by 6 bases and J by 4 bases, with 12 bases between. This CDR3 region has 13 residues. The CDR3 coding sequence is TGTGCCATCAGACAGTCCGCTTCCTATGGCTACACCTTC. It encodes CAIRQSASYGYTF.

V gene TRBV19 combines with J gene TRBJ1-5; a possible D gene is TRBD1 (6 bases). Germline values: CDR1 LNHDA, CDR2 SQIVND (reference sequence). V was trimmed by 9 bases and J by 1 base, leaving 16 bases between them. This CDR3 comprises 15 residues. As DNA, the CDR3 is TGTGCCAGCAGGGTGGGGCAGGGGAGCAATCAGCCCCAGCATTTT. Residues: CASRVGQGSNQPQHF.

This clone was observed a single time. At one boundary the junction diverges from the germline segment, which might be a read error. The chain links TRBV7-9 to TRBJ2-7; 7 bases map to TRBD1. Germline loops: CDR1 SEHNR, CDR2 FQNEAQ (reference sequence). The CDR3 covers 12 residues. CDR3: CSSSLAGGEQYF. In nucleotides, the CDR3 is TGTTCCAGCAGCTTAGCAGGGGGCGAGCAGTACTTC.